A single sample is the source of the 5 T cell receptor beta chains below, sequenced in a study of long-term antiretroviral therapy in people with HIV. The libraries were made with immunoSEQ v3.0 at survey level. Sequencing was performed with immunoSEQ multiplex PCR; in TCRdb, only in-frame clones are kept and a portion is missing. The table has about 28,000 clones, approximately 80% seen once. This sample comprised unsorted PBMCs, obtained approximately 2.9 years after starting antiretroviral therapy. These receptors were obtained from a man aged 30 to 45 with HIV.

The genes are TRBV10-3 and TRBJ1-6, with 9 nucleotides matching TRBD1. CDR1 is ENHRY and CDR2 is SYGVKD in the germline V gene. V trimming: 3 bases; J trimming: 9 bases; junction bases outside the gene matches: 9. The CDR3 length is 16 residues. In DNA form, the CDR3 reads TGTGCCATCAGTGATCCCTCCGGGACAGGGAGTTCACCCCTCCACTTT. Translating it yields CAISDPSGTGSSPLHF.

This rearrangement joins TRBV6-1 to TRBJ2-5, with TRBD2 as a possible D gene (6 bases). The CDR3 spans 14 residues. V was pared by 6 bases and J by 2 bases, with 13 bases between. The V gene's germline CDR1 is MNHNS and CDR2 SASEGT. Written as DNA, the CDR3 is TGTGCCAGCAGGGTCGCGGGGTGGCAAGAGACCCAGTACTTC. Encoded protein: CASRVAGWQETQYF.

With respect to this clone: The germline gene is not matched at one end of the junction; a read error may be the cause. This sequence joins TRBV5-6 and TRBJ1-5; the match to TRBD1 covers 8 bases. CDR3 length equals 13 residues. Germline V gives CDR1 SGHDT, CDR2 YYEEEE. The CDR3 nucleotides are TGTGCCAGCAGCGCAGGGGGCAAGCAGCCCCAGCATTTT. Protein product: CASSAGGKQPQHF.

The gene calls are TRBV30 and TRBJ1-5; D ambiguous. Germline V gives CDR1 GTSNPN, CDR2 SVGIG (reference sequence). V lost 2 bases and J 1 base, leaving 12 bases between the germline ends. The CDR3 sequence is 15 residues long. This CDR3 reads CAWSRQWLSNQPQHF. CDR3 nucleotide sequence: TGTGCCTGGAGTCGTCAGTGGTTGAGCAATCAGCCCCAGCATTTT.

The chain joins TRBV10-3 to TRBJ1-6, with TRBD1 matching over 8 bases. Losses at the gene ends were 6 bases for V and 9 bases for J; bases not matched to a gene: 7. The CDR3 is made up of 14 amino acids. Germline V gene lookup returns CDR1 ENHRY and CDR2 SYGVKD. This CDR3 is CAISKTGESSPLHF. The DNA for the CDR3 is TGTGCCATCAGCAAGACAGGGGAAAGTTCACCCCTCCACTTT.